Included here is one T cell receptor beta chain sequence, with context. Its specificity is not known. V was cut by 1 base and J by 7 bases, with 13 bases left in between. This CDR3 spans 14 amino acids. The V gene's germline CDR1 is MNHEY and CDR2 SVGAGI. This record comes from a study of vaccination effects on CD4 cells after COVID-19. Study details: Participants each got two BNT162b2 or mRNA-1273 vaccine doses.

Only in-frame clones appear in the TCRdb table, and some are missing; sequencing was by immunoSEQ multiplex PCR. Of about 41,000 clones listed, roughly 70% are singletons. Using viral peptide pools, the ViraFEST assay grew out antigen-specific CD4+ T cells prior to sequencing. Following culture for ten to eleven days, CD4+ T cells were isolated. None of the vaccinated had previously contracted SARS-CoV-2, and their nucleocapsid antibodies tested negative. Wells of some 1.9 million PBMC each were grown with 10 IU/ml IL-2 and around 10 ug/ml peptides. This rearrangement joins TRBV6-5 to TRBJ1-2; the D gene is possibly TRBD1 (5 bases). The source was CD4+ T cells from PBMCs cultured with HCoV-OC43 spike peptides, collected before COVID-19 vaccination. The subset denotes: HCoV-OC43 spike overlapping peptide pool stimulation. This sequence was found in a human donor who received a COVID-19 vaccine. CDR3 region: CASSYYPWRGGYTF. The DNA for the CDR3 is TGTGCCAGCAGTTACTATCCCTGGAGGGGTGGCTACACCTTC.